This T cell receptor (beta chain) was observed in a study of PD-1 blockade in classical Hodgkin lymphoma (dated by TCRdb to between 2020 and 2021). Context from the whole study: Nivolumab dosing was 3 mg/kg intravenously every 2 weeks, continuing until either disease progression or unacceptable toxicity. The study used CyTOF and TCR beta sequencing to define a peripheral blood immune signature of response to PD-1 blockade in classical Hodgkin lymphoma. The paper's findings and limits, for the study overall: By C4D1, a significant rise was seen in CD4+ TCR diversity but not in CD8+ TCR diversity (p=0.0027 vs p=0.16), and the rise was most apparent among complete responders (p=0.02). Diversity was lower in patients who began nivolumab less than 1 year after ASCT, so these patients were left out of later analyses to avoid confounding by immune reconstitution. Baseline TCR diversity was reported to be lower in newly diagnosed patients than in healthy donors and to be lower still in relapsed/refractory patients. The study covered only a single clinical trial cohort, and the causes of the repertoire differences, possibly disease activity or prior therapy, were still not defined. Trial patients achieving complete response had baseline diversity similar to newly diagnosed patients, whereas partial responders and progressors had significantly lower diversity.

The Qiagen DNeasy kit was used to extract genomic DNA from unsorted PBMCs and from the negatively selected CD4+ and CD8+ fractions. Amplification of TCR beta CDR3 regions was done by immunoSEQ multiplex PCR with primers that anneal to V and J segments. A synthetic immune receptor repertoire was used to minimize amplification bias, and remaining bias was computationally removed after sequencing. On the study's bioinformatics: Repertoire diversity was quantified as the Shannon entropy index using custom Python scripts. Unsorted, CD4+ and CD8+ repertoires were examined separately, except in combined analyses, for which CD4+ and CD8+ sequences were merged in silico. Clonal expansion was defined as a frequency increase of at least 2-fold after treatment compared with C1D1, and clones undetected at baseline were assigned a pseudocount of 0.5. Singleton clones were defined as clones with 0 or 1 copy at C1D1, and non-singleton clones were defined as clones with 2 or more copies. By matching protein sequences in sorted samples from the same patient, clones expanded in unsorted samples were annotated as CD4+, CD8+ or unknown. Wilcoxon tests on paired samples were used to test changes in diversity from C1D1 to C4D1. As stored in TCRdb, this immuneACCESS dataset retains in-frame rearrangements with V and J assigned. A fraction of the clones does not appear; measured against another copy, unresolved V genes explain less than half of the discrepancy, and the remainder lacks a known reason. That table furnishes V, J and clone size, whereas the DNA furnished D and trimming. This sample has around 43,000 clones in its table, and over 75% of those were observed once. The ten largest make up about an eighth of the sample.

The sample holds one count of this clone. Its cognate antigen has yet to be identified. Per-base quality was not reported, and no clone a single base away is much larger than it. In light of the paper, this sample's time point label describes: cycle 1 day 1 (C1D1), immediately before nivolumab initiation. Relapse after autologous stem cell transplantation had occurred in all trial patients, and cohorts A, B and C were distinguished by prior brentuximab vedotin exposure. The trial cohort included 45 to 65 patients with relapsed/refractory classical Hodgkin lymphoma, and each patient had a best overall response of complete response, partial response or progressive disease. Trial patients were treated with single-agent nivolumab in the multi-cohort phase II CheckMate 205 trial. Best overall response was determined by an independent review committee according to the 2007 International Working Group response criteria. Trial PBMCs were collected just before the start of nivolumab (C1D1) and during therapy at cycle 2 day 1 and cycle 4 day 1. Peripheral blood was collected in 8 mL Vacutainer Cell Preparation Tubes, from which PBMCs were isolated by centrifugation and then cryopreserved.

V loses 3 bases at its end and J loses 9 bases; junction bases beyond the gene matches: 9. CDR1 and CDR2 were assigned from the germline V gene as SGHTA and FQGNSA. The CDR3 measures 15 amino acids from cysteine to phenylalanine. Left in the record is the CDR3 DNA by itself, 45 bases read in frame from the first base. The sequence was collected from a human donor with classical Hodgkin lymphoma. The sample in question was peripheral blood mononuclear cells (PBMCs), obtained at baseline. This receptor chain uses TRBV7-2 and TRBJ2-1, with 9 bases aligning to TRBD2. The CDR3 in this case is CASSFNRGAGGEQFF. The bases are TGTGCCAGCAGCTTCAACAGGGGAGCGGGGGGTGAGCAGTTCTTC.